The present T cell receptor (beta chain) was sequenced within a study of T cell responses to AZD1222 COVID-19 vaccine. In germline, CDR1 is LGHNA, CDR2 YNFKEQ. The CDR3 runs to 13 residues. The V segment lost 5 bases and the J segment 4 bases; nucleotides outside the gene matches: 3. Only in-frame clones appear in the TCRdb table, and some are missing; sequencing was by immunoSEQ multiplex PCR. The repertoire holds about 140,000 clones, with approximately 95% as singletons. The chain couples TRBV4-2 to TRBJ1-2; 8 positions match TRBD1. The origin of this receptor is an adult who received the AZD1222 COVID-19 vaccine. The specimen comprised peripheral blood, sampled 28 days after the second AZD1222 dose. The CDR3 is CASSDGQGYGYTF. The CDR3 nucleotides read TGTGCCAGCAGCGACGGACAGGGCTATGGCTACACCTTC.